This T cell receptor beta chain was retrieved from a study of blood T cell repertoires in COVID-19 (dated by TCRdb to 2018 to 2021). Notes on the research overall: Collaborator samples came from the United States, Italy and Spain and covered acute and convalescent phases of COVID-19. The prospective study material was composed of cDNA or gDNA derived from T cells, B-cell-depleted T cells, or PBMCs. Deeply sampled blood TCRbeta repertoires from subjects exposed to, actively infected with, or recovered from COVID-19 were included in the dataset. The repertoires were made available in a free public database intended to serve as a resource for research on the immune response to SARS-CoV-2. Samples were obtained from the ongoing ImmuneRACE study (first 160 participants) and from approximately 1,200 subjects provided by 6 global collaborators. Sample metadata almost always included a de-identified subject ID, COVID-19 status, age in years and sex. Where available, HLA class I and class II types were taken from metadata supplied by the sample provider and were not determined by assay-based typing. Broad study findings and their caveats: The quantity of clinical and demographic metadata differed by source and by participant and was supplied without curation.

From its cysteine to its phenylalanine, the CDR3 spans 14 amino acids. CDR3 DNA only is kept here, 42 bases in frame from base 1. The germline V gene encodes CDR1 SGHRS and CDR2 YFSETQ. V loses 1 base of germline sequence and J loses 5 bases, and the interval between the two ends is 10 bases. Regarding this clone: Its antigen has not been determined. No much larger clone exists at a distance of one base, and base qualities are not known.

One collaborating source in Seattle enrolled patients during active infection and followed them longitudinally through the course of disease. Whole blood was collected in K2EDTA tubes by collaborating institutions according to the institutions' own protocols. For TCRbeta analysis, collaborator samples were shipped as frozen whole blood, as isolated PBMCs, or as DNA extracted from either sample type. TCRbeta CDR3 regions were amplified from genomic DNA using the immunoSEQ Assay, a bias-controlled multiplex PCR. Per the source publication's procedure: Nucleated cell counts per sample were estimated from amplification of reference gene primers within the assay. Sequence reads were collapsed and filtered to measure the absolute abundance of every unique TCRbeta CDR3 rearrangement. For each sample, productive Simpson clonality was calculated as the square root of Simpson's diversity index across productive rearrangements. The clones in this table, taken by TCRdb from immuneACCESS, are in-frame only. Not every clone is retained; where verified, under half of the shortfall comes from an unresolved V gene, and the cause of the rest is unknown. The V and J calls and clone size were taken over from that table, and D and trimming were inferred from the DNA. The sample table shows 270,000 or so clones, and roughly 83% are seen once. Of the sample, about 1.5% is held by the ten largest clones.

This chain joins TRBV5-1 to TRBJ2-1; the D gene is unclear. Sequencing was carried out using peripheral blood. The source of this sequence is a human donor with COVID-19, enrolled during active disease. The donor label of this sample is uncertain. The nucleotides read TGCGCCAGCAGCTTGCAGGCCGGTCACAATGAGCAGTTCTTC. This yields the protein CASSLQAGHNEQFF.